A single sample is the source of the 30 T cell receptor beta chains below, sequenced in a study of early stage breast cancer tumors. Profiling relied on immunoSEQ multiplex PCR, and the TCRdb table lists in-frame clones only, not all of them. In the table there are about 15,000 clones, roughly 83% of which are singletons. The source material was normal breast tissue next to the tumor. These receptors were collected from a person aged 30-39 years with breast cancer.

This chain connects TRBV18 to TRBJ2-2; the D is unclear. Germline V gene lookup returns CDR1 KGHSH and CDR2 LQKENI. The germline V and J ends were trimmed by 2 bases and 3 bases, with 4 bases remaining between them. This CDR3 is built from 13 residues. The CDR3, as DNA: TGTGCCAGCTCACCAATGGACACCGGGGAGCTGTTTTTT. Its translation is CASSPMDTGELFF.

The J gene is TRBJ2-3, the V gene TRBV9, with 7 bases fitting TRBD1. V was pared by 3 bases and J by 4 bases, with 8 bases of the junction left unmatched. The CDR3 is made up of 15 amino acids. CDR1 is SGDLS and CDR2 is YYNGEE in the germline V gene. The CDR3 region has the DNA TGTGCCAGCAGCGCCAGCGGACAGGCTGCAGATACGCAGTATTTT. Its translation: CASSASGQAADTQYF.

This chain connects TRBV4-1 to TRBJ2-5; TRBD2 is a possible D gene (5 bases). This CDR3 has 13 residues. Trimming pared 1 base from V and 4 bases from J, leaving 7 bases between. Germline CDR1 is MGHRA and CDR2 is YSYEKL. CDR3 amino acids: CASSQVSGETQYF. CDR3 DNA sequence: TGCGCCAGCAGCCAAGTCAGCGGAGAGACCCAGTACTTC.

V is TRBV9 and J is TRBJ2-1, with D tentatively TRBD1 or TRBD2 (5 bases each). The CDR3 extends over 16 amino acids. Trimming took 2 bases from V and 4 from J, leaving 16 bases between them. CDR1 is SGDLS, CDR2 YYNGEE, per germline. The CDR3 coding sequence is TGTGCCAGCAGCGTCCTCGGGACGGAGCATTACAATGAGCAGTTCTTC. Encoded protein: CASSVLGTEHYNEQFF.

This clone has only a few counts. This chain uses TRBV6-4 with TRBJ1-1; D unresolved. Per germline, CDR1 MRHNA and CDR2 SNTAGT. The V and J ends lost 3 bases and 1 base respectively, with 6 bases between them. The CDR3 is 13 residues long. CDR3 protein: CASSDGENTEAFF. CDR3 nucleotide sequence: TGTGCCAGCAGTGATGGGGAGAACACTGAAGCTTTCTTT.

The V gene is TRBV9, the J gene TRBJ2-3; D may be TRBD2 (6 bases). Trimming cost V 4 bases and J 1 base, with 16 bases left between them. The germline V gene encodes CDR1 SGDLS and CDR2 YYNGEE. The CDR3 loop spans 16 amino acids. CDR3 in DNA: TGTGCCAGCAGCCCCCGGGGCTCGGGGGGCACAGATACGCAGTATTTT. Its protein is CASSPRGSGGTDTQYF.

This chain links TRBV7-6 with TRBJ2-3; possibly TRBD2 for D (5 bases). The CDR3 loop spans 13 amino acids. Germline V lookup: CDR1 SGHVS, CDR2 FNYEAQ. The germline V and J ends were trimmed by 2 bases and 6 bases, with 9 bases remaining between them. As DNA, the CDR3 is TGTGCCAGCAGCTTAACTAGGTCGGATACGCAGTATTTT. It is translated as CASSLTRSDTQYF.

As DNA, the CDR3 is TGTGCCAGCAGTTCCGCCGGGGCTACCTACGAGCAGTACTTC. Protein: CASSSAGATYEQYF. V is TRBV6-5 and J is TRBJ2-7; either TRBD1 or TRBD2 may supply D (5 bases each). Germline V gives CDR1 MNHEY, CDR2 SVGAGI. V was clipped by 4 bases and J by 2 bases, with 12 bases between them. CDR3 length: 14 amino acids.

This clone has more than one count but fewer than ten. The rearrangement links TRBV6-5 to TRBJ2-4; 11 bases line up with TRBD2. The germline gives CDR1 MNHEY, CDR2 SVGAGI. Unmatched junction bases numbered 2, after V lost 4 bases and J lost 0 bases. This CDR3 has 16 residues. The CDR3 nucleotides read TGTGCCAGCAGTTCCGGACTAGCGGGAGCCAAAAACATTCAGTACTTC. Its protein is CASSSGLAGAKNIQYF.

J is TRBJ2-7 and V is TRBV10-3, with 7 bases identical to TRBD1. Trimming cost V 10 bases and J 7 bases; bases outside gene matches: 16. Germline assignment: CDR1 ENHRY and CDR2 SYGVKD. The CDR3 has 14 amino acids. The CDR3 is CATMRAGGMREQYF. As DNA, the CDR3 is TGTGCCACTATGAGGGCAGGGGGTATGAGGGAGCAGTACTTC.

Here the CDR3 reads CASSYSRYNEQFF. In DNA form, the CDR3 reads TGTGCCAGCAGTTACTCTAGGTACAATGAGCAGTTCTTC. V and J are TRBV6-5 and TRBJ2-1; D ambiguous. V lost 0 bases and J lost 4, with 4 bases in between. This CDR3 region has 13 residues. Germline CDR1 and CDR2: MNHEY and SVGAGI.

The table lists this clone with a few counts. The J gene is TRBJ2-3, the V gene TRBV5-4; 8 nucleotides agree with TRBD2. Germline V gives CDR1 SGHNT, CDR2 YYREEE (reference sequence). The CDR3 extends over 16 amino acids. V lost 2 bases, J lost 0 bases, and 5 bases stayed unmatched. DNA for the CDR3: TGTGCCAGCAGCTTCATAGCGGGGTCTAGCACAGATACGCAGTATTTT. Translated: CASSFIAGSSTDTQYF.

The rearrangement links TRBV7-2 to TRBJ2-3, with D unclear. This CDR3 is 11 amino acids long. In germline, CDR1 is SGHTA, CDR2 FQGNSA. With 1 base removed from V and 11 bases from J, the gap between germline ends came to 7 bases. CDR3 nucleotides: TGTGCCAGCAGCTTAGAAGGGCGGCAGTATTTT. Protein product: CASSLEGRQYF.

This clone has just a few counts. This CDR3 is CSGWPGRYTEAFF. The CDR3 DNA is TGCAGCGGGTGGCCAGGGAGGTACACTGAAGCTTTCTTT. This chain connects TRBV29-1 to TRBJ1-1, with a weak D call TRBD1 (5 bases). The CDR3 has 13 residues. Germline values: CDR1 SQVTM, CDR2 ANQGSEA. Trimming took off 7 bases at V and 3 bases at J, with 15 bases between the two ends.

The gene calls are TRBV6-6 and TRBJ1-3; no reliable D call. Germline lookup yields CDR1 MNHNY and CDR2 SVGAGI (reference sequence). V was trimmed by 5 bases and J by 2 bases, leaving 10 bases between them. The CDR3 spans 14 residues. The CDR3 loop reads CASSPRGAGNTIYF. The CDR3 coding sequence is TGTGCCAGCAGTCCGAGAGGCGCTGGAAACACCATATATTTT.

The V gene is TRBV27, the J gene TRBJ1-2; 9 nucleotides agree with TRBD1. In germline, CDR1 is MNHEY, CDR2 SMNVEV (reference sequence). V trimming: 2 bases; J trimming: 7 bases; junction bases outside the gene matches: 5. CDR3 length equals 14 residues. This CDR3 reads CASSLMGQGSGYTF. The CDR3 bases are TGTGCCAGCAGTTTAATGGGACAGGGATCTGGCTACACCTTC.

This clone was counted a single time. This chain joins TRBV14 and TRBJ2-7, with TRBD2 identical over 8 bases. The germline gives CDR1 SGHDN, CDR2 FVKESK. Trimming took 1 base from V and 0 from J; bases not matched to a gene: 8. This CDR3 has 17 residues. The DNA for the CDR3 is TGTGCCAGCAGCCAAGCGGGGGGGATTTCCCTCTCCTACGAGCAGTACTTC. Its protein product is CASSQAGGISLSYEQYF.

This clone was recorded once. J is TRBJ2-1 and V is TRBV30; 13 nucleotides align to TRBD2. The V gene end was trimmed by 3 bases and the J gene end by 4 bases; junction bases not matched to a gene: 3. The CDR3 covers 15 residues. Germline loops: CDR1 GTSNPN, CDR2 SVGIG (reference sequence). In DNA, the CDR3 is TGTGCCTGGAGCAAACTAGCGGGAGGGTACAATGAGCAGTTCTTC. Protein product: CAWSKLAGGYNEQFF.

This rearrangement joins TRBV10-3 to TRBJ1-1; TRBD1 matches 12 bases. Germline-derived CDR1 and CDR2 are ENHRY and SYGVKD. The CDR3 length is 14 residues. V gave up 6 bases and J gave up 8 bases; unmatched junction bases: 7. CDR3 nucleotide sequence: TGTGCCATCAGGGGGGGGACAGGGGGCTTGGAAGCTTTCTTT. Translating gives CAIRGGTGGLEAFF.

This chain connects TRBV18 to TRBJ1-3, with D unclear. The CDR3 covers 17 residues. The V gene's germline CDR1 is KGHSH and CDR2 LQKENI. V was cut by 0 bases and J by 0 bases, with 12 bases left in between. The DNA for the CDR3 is TGTGCCAGCTCACCACCTGAGGCCTTCCGCTCTGGAAACACCATATATTTT. This codes for CASSPPEAFRSGNTIYF.

The genes are TRBV7-3 and TRBJ2-6, with D unclear. Germline V CDR1 and CDR2: SGHTA, FQGTGA. This CDR3 spans 17 amino acids. V was clipped by 4 bases and J by 4 bases, with 17 bases between them. CDR3 sequence reads: CASSSPVLGPGANVLTF. The DNA for the CDR3 is TGTGCCAGCAGCTCCCCGGTTTTAGGACCCGGGGCCAACGTCCTGACTTTC. The complete variable domain, with remaining parts taken from reference TRBV7-3 and TRBJ2-6, reads GAGVSQTPSNKVTEKGKYVELRCDPISGHTALYWYRQSLGQGPEFLIYFQGTGAADDSGLPNDRFFAVRPEGSVSTLKIQRTERGDSAVYLCASSSPVLGPGANVLTFGAGSRLTVL.

V gene TRBV25-1 combines with J gene TRBJ2-1; no clear D gene. The CDR3 is 15 amino acids. Germline loops: CDR1 MGHDK, CDR2 SYGVNS. V shed 0 bases and J shed 1 base, with 7 bases lying between them. Here the CDR3 reads CASSEYGGSYNEQFF. The CDR3 DNA is TGTGCCAGCAGTGAATACGGCGGTTCCTACAATGAGCAGTTCTTC. Supplemented by reference TRBV25-1 and TRBJ2-1, the full variable domain reads EADIYQTPRYLVIGTGKKITLECSQTMGHDKMYWYQQDPGMELHLIHYSYGVNSTEKGDLSSESTVSRIRTEHFPLTLESARPSHTSQYLCASSEYGGSYNEQFFGPGTRLTVL.

The V gene is TRBV6-5, the J gene TRBJ2-7; D possibly corresponds to TRBD1 (5 bases). This CDR3 is 12 amino acids long. Trimming cost V 7 bases and J 7 bases, with 14 bases left between them. Per germline, CDR1 MNHEY and CDR2 SVGAGI. The chain's CDR3 is CASTRQGQEQYF. The CDR3 DNA follows: TGTGCCAGCACCCGGCAGGGTCAGGAGCAGTACTTC.

The V and J genes are TRBV6-5 and TRBJ1-3, with D possibly matching TRBD1 (6 bases). The germline V gene encodes CDR1 MNHEY and CDR2 SVGAGI. V was cut by 6 bases and J by 0 bases, with 12 bases left in between. The CDR3 consists of 15 residues. CDR3 amino acids: CASSADRNSGNTIYF. As DNA, the CDR3 is TGTGCCAGCAGCGCTGACAGGAACTCTGGAAACACCATATATTTT.

This clone was seen only once. The genes are TRBV18 and TRBJ2-1; tentatively, D is TRBD1 (6 bases). Trimming left V 6 bases short and J 8 bases short, with 17 bases between. The CDR3 is 14 residues long. CDR1 KGHSH and CDR2 LQKENI come from the germline V gene. The DNA of the CDR3 is TGTGCCAGCTCCGACACCTTCCGACAGGATGAGCAGTTCTTC. This sequence encodes CASSDTFRQDEQFF. The full variable domain, its missing parts supplied by reference TRBV18 and TRBJ2-1, is NAGVMQNPRHLVRRRGQEARLRCSPMKGHSHVYWYRQLPEEGLKFMVYLQKENIIDESGMPKERFSAEFPKEGPSILRIQQVVRGDSAAYFCASSDTFRQDEQFFGPGTRLTVL.

Written as DNA, the CDR3 is TGTGCCAGCAGCTTAGTTGTTAACACAGATACGCAGTATTTT. Its translation is CASSLVVNTDTQYF. The chain employs TRBV7-2 and TRBJ2-3; D is unresolved. V lost 1 base and J 2 bases, leaving 7 bases between the germline ends. The CDR3 sequence is 14 residues long. Germline assignment: CDR1 SGHTA and CDR2 FQGNSA.

This chain joins TRBV5-1 and TRBJ2-1; the match to TRBD2 covers 10 bases. The V gene end was trimmed by 2 bases and the J gene end by 4 bases; junction bases not matched to a gene: 3. Germline CDR1 and CDR2: SGHRS and YFSETQ. This CDR3 is 15 amino acids long. In nucleotides, the CDR3 is TGCGCCAGCAGCTTCTCTAGCGGGAGATACAATGAGCAGTTCTTC. It encodes CASSFSSGRYNEQFF. Full variable domain (remainder filled in from reference TRBV5-1 and TRBJ2-1): KAGVTQTPRYLIKTRGQQVTLSCSPISGHRSVSWYQQTPGQGLQFLFEYFSETQRNKGNFPGRFSGRQFSNSRSEMNVSTLELGDSALYLCASSFSSGRYNEQFFGPGTRLTVL.

The chain carries TRBV4-1 and TRBJ1-5, with D uncertain. The length of the CDR3 is 15 residues. Germline CDR1 reads MGHRA; CDR2 reads YSYEKL. Trimming cost V 2 bases and J 5 bases, with 13 bases left between them. The CDR3 protein is CASSQSSGQDQPQHF. CDR3 DNA: TGCGCCAGCAGCCAAAGTTCCGGCCAGGATCAGCCCCAGCATTTT.

This clone was recorded a few times. This sequence joins TRBV2 and TRBJ2-3; 8 bases are a match to TRBD2. Trimming removed 9 bases from V and 0 bases from J; junction bases left unmatched: 8. This CDR3 has 15 amino acids. CDR1 and CDR2 from the germline V gene are SNHLY and FYNNEI. The CDR3 DNA reads as TGTGCCAGAGCGGGAGTTCCAGCTAGCACAGATACGCAGTATTTT. It translates to CARAGVPASTDTQYF.

This clone was observed a single time. The chain joins TRBV5-1 to TRBJ2-1, with D uncertain. CDR1 is SGHRS, CDR2 YFSETQ, per germline. There are 13 residues in the CDR3. V gave up 3 bases and J gave up 2 bases, with 6 bases separating them. CDR3 sequence reads: CASSWLAYNEQFF. CDR3 bases: TGCGCCAGCAGCTGGTTGGCCTACAATGAGCAGTTCTTC.